This T cell receptor (beta chain) was found in a study of T cell responses to AZD1222 COVID-19 vaccine. Clones were read by immunoSEQ multiplex PCR, and TCRdb kept only the in-frame ones, dropping some. The table shows around 59,000 clones, with approximately 92% occurring only once. With 5 bases removed from V and 0 bases from J, the gap between germline ends came to 14 bases. Per germline, CDR1 SGHAT and CDR2 FQNNGV. The CDR3 contains 15 residues. The origin of this receptor is an adult who received the AZD1222 COVID-19 vaccine. This specimen consisted of peripheral blood, obtained 28 days after the second AZD1222 dose. The chain carries TRBV11-2 and TRBJ2-7; D may be TRBD1 or TRBD2 (5 bases each). In nucleotides, the CDR3 is TGTGCCAGCAGCCAGGGACGCCGGAGCTCCTACGAGCAGTACTTC. It yields the protein CASSQGRRSSYEQYF.